These 28 T cell receptor beta chains were all obtained from the same sample, sequenced in a study of blood T cell repertoires in COVID-19. Assay: immunoSEQ multiplex PCR; the TCRdb copy retains only in-frame clones and omits some. The sample consists of about 520,000 clones, roughly 88% of them appearing once. Sequenced input: peripheral blood. These receptors all stem from a human donor in a cohort sampled during active COVID-19.

The chain uses TRBV28 and TRBJ2-3; 8 bases agree with TRBD2. There are 16 residues in the CDR3. CDR1 is MDHEN, CDR2 SYDVKM, per germline. The V segment lost 5 bases and the J segment 5 bases; nucleotides outside the gene matches: 12. The CDR3 reads CASSPGLATLIDTQYF. CDR3 bases: TGTGCCAGCAGTCCCGGACTAGCCACCTTGATAGATACGCAGTATTTT.

The chain links TRBV5-1 to TRBJ1-2, with 8 bases that match TRBD1. Per germline, CDR1 SGHRS and CDR2 YFSETQ. The CDR3 loop spans 13 amino acids. V gave up 4 bases and J gave up 7 bases; unmatched junction bases: 6. The CDR3 coding sequence is TGCGCCAGCAGCCCAGGGGGCTTGGGTGGCTACACCTTC. Translated: CASSPGGLGGYTF.

The chain links TRBV29-1 to TRBJ2-2, with a possible D match to TRBD1 (6 bases). The V and J ends lost 7 bases and 6 bases respectively, with 15 bases between them. Germline V gene lookup returns CDR1 SQVTM and CDR2 ANQGSEA. This CDR3 has 13 amino acids. Here the CDR3 reads CSAKTGLAGELFF. The CDR3 DNA reads TGCAGCGCTAAGACAGGCCTGGCCGGGGAGCTGTTTTTT.

The genes are TRBV29-1 and TRBJ2-2, with 10 nucleotides matching TRBD2. This CDR3 is 15 amino acids long. V shed 2 bases, J shed 4 bases, and the junction held 4 bases outside the gene matches. CDR1 is SQVTM, CDR2 ANQGSEA, per germline. CDR3 coding DNA: TGCAGCGTTGAAAAGACTAGCGGGTTCACCGGGGAGCTGTTTTTT. It is translated as CSVEKTSGFTGELFF.

The J gene is TRBJ1-6, the V gene TRBV5-1; 8 positions agree with TRBD1. J gave up 6 bases and V 2 bases, and 7 bases lay outside the gene matches. The CDR3 consists of 16 residues. Germline CDR1 reads SGHRS; CDR2 reads YFSETQ. CDR3 sequence: CASSLTPGQANSPLHF. CDR3 coding DNA: TGCGCCAGCAGCTTAACCCCGGGACAGGCTAATTCACCCCTCCACTTT.

The CDR3 DNA is TGTGCCAGCAGTATTACAGGGGATCAGGGCTACACCTTC. Protein: CASSITGDQGYTF. This chain connects TRBV6-5 to TRBJ1-2, with 7 bases identical to TRBD1. The V gene end was trimmed by 5 bases and the J gene end by 8 bases; junction bases not matched to a gene: 8. Germline V gene data show CDR1 as MNHEY and CDR2 as SVGAGI. The CDR3 contains 13 residues.

The chain links TRBV28 to TRBJ2-7, with 8 bases aligning to TRBD1. CDR1 and CDR2 from the germline V gene are MDHEN and SYDVKM. The CDR3 spans 15 residues. With V trimmed by 7 bases and J by 5 bases, 13 bases remained unmatched. CDR3 in DNA: TGTGCCAGCACCAACCCAGGGGGCGCGTACAACGAGCAGTACTTC. Translated: CASTNPGGAYNEQYF.

V is TRBV30 and J is TRBJ2-1, with D possibly TRBD2 on 5 matching bases. CDR1 is GTSNPN, CDR2 SVGIG, per germline (reference sequence). CDR3 length equals 14 residues. V lost 4 bases and J 8 bases, leaving 18 bases between the germline ends. CDR3 in amino acids: CAWKSRAPNYEQFF. CDR3 DNA: TGTGCCTGGAAATCGAGGGCTCCTAACTATGAGCAGTTCTTC.

The chain is built from TRBV11-3 and TRBJ1-1; D might be TRBD1 (6 bases). CDR1 and CDR2 (germline): SGHNT, YENEEA. Between the trimmed V and J ends, which lost 0 bases and 4 bases, there was a span of 9 bases. The CDR3 loop spans 14 amino acids. This CDR3 is CASSLDQGSTEAFF. As DNA, the CDR3 is TGTGCCAGCAGCTTAGATCAGGGGAGCACTGAAGCTTTCTTT.

V gene TRBV30 combines with J gene TRBJ2-5; TRBD2 matches 11 bases. V lost 8 bases to trimming and J lost 3 bases; unmatched junction nucleotides: 14. Germline assignment: CDR1 GTSNPN and CDR2 SVGIG (reference sequence). The CDR3 spans 16 residues. The CDR3 loop reads CAGRPGLAALEETQYF. The CDR3 bases are TGTGCCGGACGTCCGGGACTAGCGGCCCTTGAAGAGACCCAGTACTTC. Filled out from reference TRBV30 and TRBJ2-5, the complete variable domain reads SQTIHQWPATLVQPVGSPLSLECTVEGTSNPNLYWYRQAAGRGLQLLFYSVGIGQISSEVPQNLSASRPQDRQFILSSKKLLLSDSGFYLCAGRPGLAALEETQYFGPGTRLLVL.

The genes are TRBV19 and TRBJ2-3, with TRBD2 identical over 10 bases. The length of the CDR3 is 17 residues. From germline, CDR1 is LNHDA and CDR2 SQIVND (reference sequence). J lost 6 bases, V lost 1 base, and 10 bases had no gene match. CDR3 nucleotides: TGTGCCAGTAGTATAGTAGCGGGAGGTTCTGTATCGGATACGCAGTATTTT. This encodes CASSIVAGGSVSDTQYF.

This clone was observed once. The chain joins TRBV7-8 to TRBJ1-3; 7 positions agree with TRBD1. Trimming cost V 4 bases and J 3 bases; bases outside gene matches: 3. The length of the CDR3 is 14 residues. The V gene's germline CDR1 is SGHVS and CDR2 FQNEAQ. CDR3 amino acids: CASSSRDSGNTIYF. The CDR3 DNA reads TGTGCCAGCAGCTCCCGGGACAGTGGAAACACCATATATTTT.

The chain recombines TRBV5-4 with TRBJ2-7; D remains unclear. Germline CDR1 SGHNT, CDR2 YYREEE (reference sequence). V shed 0 bases and J shed 3 bases, with 7 bases lying between them. This CDR3 spans 13 amino acids. Here the CDR3 reads CASSLASGYEQYF. The CDR3 region has the DNA TGTGCCAGCAGCTTGGCCAGTGGCTACGAGCAGTACTTC.

The V gene is TRBV6-1, the J gene TRBJ2-1; D may be TRBD2 (6 bases). Germline V gene lookup returns CDR1 MNHNS and CDR2 SASEGT. V was cut by 0 bases and J by 3 bases, with 9 bases left in between. The CDR3 loop spans 15 amino acids. The CDR3 protein is CASSEAAGIYNEQFF. The DNA of the CDR3 is TGTGCCAGCAGTGAAGCCGCGGGAATCTACAATGAGCAGTTCTTC.

V and J are TRBV7-3 and TRBJ2-3; 9 positions agree with TRBD2. The CDR3 spans 16 residues. The J segment lost 5 bases and the V segment lost 9 bases, leaving 15 bases of the junction unmatched. Germline values: CDR1 SGHTA, CDR2 FQGTGA. CDR3 loop: CASSKGGGRGQDTQYF. CDR3 nucleotides: TGTGCCAGTTCCAAAGGAGGCGGGAGGGGGCAAGATACGCAGTATTTT.

The chain uses TRBV25-1 and TRBJ2-3, with D tentatively TRBD1 (5 bases). Trimming shortened V by 5 bases and J by 7 bases, and 13 bases separated the two germline ends. The CDR3 extends over 13 amino acids. Germline lookup yields CDR1 MGHDK and CDR2 SYGVNS. The CDR3 nucleotides are TGTGCCAGCAGTATTTCTGGACAAAATACGCAGTATTTT. Protein product: CASSISGQNTQYF.

The chain has TRBV7-9 and TRBJ2-2; unclear D gene. The CDR3 runs to 15 residues. The V gene lost 1 base and the J gene lost 3 bases, with 9 bases spanning the gap. Germline CDR1 and CDR2: SEHNR and FQNEAQ (reference sequence). The chain's CDR3 is CASSLGARDTGELFF. The CDR3 DNA is TGTGCCAGCAGCTTAGGCGCCCGAGACACCGGGGAGCTGTTTTTT.

The chain couples TRBV3-1 (or the pseudogene TRBV3-2) to TRBJ1-2, with D possibly being TRBD1 (6 bases). CDR1 is LGHDT and CDR2 is YNNKEL in the germline V gene (reference sequence). The CDR3 spans 17 residues. V shed 1 base and J shed 5 bases, with 20 bases lying between them. The CDR3 sequence is CASSQVAGVGSQYGYTF. The DNA for the CDR3 is TGTGCCAGCAGCCAAGTAGCAGGGGTTGGGAGCCAATATGGCTACACCTTC.

The chain links TRBV30 to TRBJ2-7, with 7 bases fitting TRBD2. The J segment lost 0 bases and the V segment lost 0 bases, leaving 2 bases of the junction unmatched. The CDR3 extends over 14 amino acids. The germline V gene has CDR1 GTSNPN and CDR2 SVGIG (reference sequence). CDR3 loop: CAWSVRGGSYEQYF. In DNA, the CDR3 is TGTGCCTGGAGTGTGCGCGGGGGCTCCTACGAGCAGTACTTC.

In this sample, this clone turned up once. The genes are TRBV12-3 or TRBV12-4 and TRBJ2-3; the D gene is possibly TRBD1 (6 bases). CDR3 length: 12 amino acids. With 8 bases removed from V and 7 bases from J, the gap between germline ends came to 13 bases. CDR3 coding DNA: TGTGCCAGCCTCGGGACATACTATACGCAGTATTTT. This translates into CASLGTYYTQYF.

J is TRBJ1-5 and V is TRBV7-9, with D tentatively TRBD1 (5 bases). CDR3 length: 15 residues. V was cut by 5 bases and J by 6 bases, with 17 bases left in between. In germline, CDR1 is SEHNR, CDR2 FQNEAQ (reference sequence). The DNA for the CDR3 is TGTGCCAGCAGCCCGATGGGACTGCCCCCTCAGCCCCAGCATTTT. It yields the protein CASSPMGLPPQPQHF. Looking up the rest from reference TRBV7-9 and TRBJ1-5 gives the full variable domain: DTGVSQNPRHKITKRGQNVTFRCDPISEHNRLYWYRQTLGQGPEFLTYFQNEAQLEKSRLLSDRFSAERPKGSFSTLEIQRTEQGDSAMYLCASSPMGLPPQPQHFGDGTRLSIL.

The rearrangement joins TRBV6-6 to TRBJ2-7, with D possibly matching TRBD1 (6 bases). The CDR3 contains 14 residues. The germline V gene has CDR1 MNHNY and CDR2 SVGAGI (reference sequence). Trimming stripped 0 bases from V and 9 bases from J, with 15 bases between. The DNA for the CDR3 is TGTGCCAGCAGTTACTCGGACGACCAGGGGCGGCAGTACTTC. Protein product: CASSYSDDQGRQYF.

Turning to this clone: A read error may be the cause here, since a much bigger clone is one base away. The chain carries TRBV9 and TRBJ1-6, with 7 nucleotides matching TRBD1. Trimming took 4 bases from V and 5 from J; bases not matched to a gene: 3. Per the germline V gene, CDR1 is SGDLS and CDR2 is YYNGEE. The CDR3 sequence is 14 residues long. CDR3 sequence reads: CASSFTGDNSPLHF. The CDR3 coding sequence is TGTGCCAGCAGCTTTACAGGGGATAATTCACCCCTCCACTTT.

This clone was picked up one time. The V and J genes are TRBV7-6 and TRBJ2-3; 7 positions agree with TRBD2. This CDR3 comprises 15 residues. V lost 2 bases, J lost 2 bases, and 4 bases stayed unmatched. Germline assignment: CDR1 SGHVS and CDR2 FNYEAQ. The DNA of the CDR3 is TGTGCCAGCAGCTTATTGGCGGGAGACACAGATACGCAGTATTTT. Its translation: CASSLLAGDTDTQYF.

This chain uses TRBV11-3 with TRBJ2-3; TRBD2 might be the D (6 bases). CDR3 length equals 14 residues. CDR1 SGHNT and CDR2 YENEEA come from the germline V gene. Trimming stripped 5 bases from V and 4 bases from J, with 13 bases between. The CDR3 region is CASSPSRLADTQYF. The CDR3 DNA is TGTGCCAGCAGCCCTTCAAGACTAGCAGATACGCAGTATTTT.

This clone has only a few counts. This chain joins TRBV10-2 and TRBJ2-2; D might be TRBD2 (6 bases). Deletions cut 6 bases from V and 4 bases from J, with 9 bases between. The CDR3 covers 13 residues. Germline lookup yields CDR1 WSHSY and CDR2 SAAADI. CDR3 DNA: TGCGCCAGCAGCGGGAGAGGCACCGGGGAGCTGTTTTTT. The encoded protein is CASSGRGTGELFF.

V and J are TRBV6-2 or TRBV6-3 and TRBJ1-2, with a tentative D call TRBD1 (5 bases). The CDR3 covers 11 residues. Trimming left V 5 bases short and J 8 bases short, with 9 bases between. Germline lookup yields CDR1 MNHEY and CDR2 SVGEGT. The CDR3, as DNA: TGTGCCAGCAGTCGGCAGGGCGGCTACACCTTC. Amino acid sequence: CASSRQGGYTF.

V and J are TRBV19 and TRBJ1-2, with D hard to call. The CDR3 contains 15 residues. CDR1 and CDR2 (germline): LNHDA, SQIVND (reference sequence). V dropped 1 base and J dropped 0 bases, with 9 bases sitting between them. CDR3 protein: CASSIGGSANYGYTF. The CDR3 DNA follows: TGTGCCAGTAGTATAGGCGGCTCAGCTAACTATGGCTACACCTTC.